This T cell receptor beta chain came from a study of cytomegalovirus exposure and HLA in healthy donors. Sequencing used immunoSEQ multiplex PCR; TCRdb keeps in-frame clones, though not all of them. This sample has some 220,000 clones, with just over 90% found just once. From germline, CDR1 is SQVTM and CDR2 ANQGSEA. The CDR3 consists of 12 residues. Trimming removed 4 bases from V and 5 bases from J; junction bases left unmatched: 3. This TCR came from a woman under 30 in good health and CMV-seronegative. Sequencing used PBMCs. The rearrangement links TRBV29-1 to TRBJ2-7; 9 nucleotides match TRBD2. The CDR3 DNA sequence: TGCAGCGTTGGTAGCGGGAGCGACGAGCAGTACTTC. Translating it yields CSVGSGSDEQYF.